The clone carrying this TCR beta chain was seen just once. Its antigen is currently unknown. V was clipped by 2 bases and J by 5 bases; unmatched bases: 18. The CDR3 is 19 amino acids. The germline gives CDR1 LGHNA, CDR2 YNFKEQ. PCR used 60 Vbeta primers and 13 Jbeta primers. The assay was immunoSEQ multiplex PCR, and TCRdb's table has in-frame clones only and misses some. The data contain some 80,000 clones, 65% to 80% of them singletons. The source of the sample is a study of cytomegalovirus exposure and HLA in healthy donors. Study findings and constraints: For most TCR sequences rarity was the rule, although some public TCRs occurred in many donors. Later analysis identified several of the most significant clusters that appeared linked to common viral pathogens. Most TCR beta V segments were productive about 90% or about 30% of the time in an earlier analysis. At a 0.05 false discovery rate, a later analysis found approximately 15,000 TCR beta sequences to be associated with HLA alleles.

The gene calls are TRBV4-2 and TRBJ1-2, with TRBD1 matching 9 bases. The specimen sequenced was PBMCs. The clonotype originates from a human donor in good health. CDR3 coding DNA: TGTGCCAGCAGCCAAAACGCAGGGACAGGGAGTCCGGGACTTTATGGCTACACCTTC. This encodes CASSQNAGTGSPGLYGYTF.